These T cell receptor beta chains were read from a single sample in a study of shared clonotypes between healthy human individuals. Libraries were prepared by immunoSEQ multiplex PCR; TCRdb keeps only in-frame clonotypes and omits some of them. The sample holds about 1.5 million clones, around 98% seen once. Specimen: naive CD4+ T cells sorted from blood. These receptors all come from a man younger than 45 in good health. Each CDR3 is given with its conserved first and last residue. D genes are given only for firm matches. A row's size may be missing; if present it is once, few, many or a size class.

size	D	V	J	DNA	CDR3
-	TRBD2	TRBV4-1	TRBJ2-7	TGCGCCAGCAGCCCGATCTTAGGACTAGCGGGAGATTACGAGCAGTACTTC	CASSPILGLAGDYEQYF
-	-	TRBV30	TRBJ2-1	TGTGCCTGGTGGGTCGAATTGAGCAGCTCCTACAATGAGCAGTTCTTC	CAWWVELSSSYNEQFF
-	-	TRBV28	TRBJ2-5	TGTGCCAGCAGTTTCGAGGGCTGGGGGCGAGAGACCCAGTACTTC	CASSFEGWGRETQYF
-	-	TRBV18	TRBJ1-1	TGTGCCAGCTCACCACAGGTTCTGAACACTGAAGCTTTCTTT	CASSPQVLNTEAFF
-	TRBD1	TRBV29-1	TRBJ2-3	TGCAGCGTCCCTTTGACAGGGGGGGGAGATACGCAGTATTTT	CSVPLTGGGDTQYF
-	TRBD2	TRBV7-2	TRBJ2-1	TGTGCCAGCAGCATCTCTAGCGGGAGAATCCATGAGCAGTTCTTC	CASSISSGRIHEQFF
once	-	TRBV19	TRBJ2-7	TGTGCCAGTAATATTGGGCCCTCCTACGAGCAGTACTTC	CASNIGPSYEQYF
-	TRBD2	TRBV7-2	TRBJ2-2	TGTGCCAGCAGCCCTGGGAGGGCAGGGTTCACCGGGGAGCTGTTTTTT	CASSPGRAGFTGELFF
once	-	TRBV11-3	TRBJ2-7	TGTGCCAGCAGCCCACGGACAGCCTCCTACGAGCAGTACTTC	CASSPRTASYEQYF
-	TRBD2	TRBV5-1	TRBJ2-1	TGCGCCAGCAGCCACGGGACTAGCGGGAGGGGGTACAATGAGCAGTTCTTC	CASSHGTSGRGYNEQFF
-	-	TRBV9	TRBJ2-5	TGTGCCAGCAGCGTAGTAGGGCAAGAGACCCAGTACTTC	CASSVVGQETQYF
-	-	TRBV10-1	TRBJ2-2	TGCGCCAGCAGGGGGGAAGGTGGGACCGGGGAGCTGTTTTTT	CASRGEGGTGELFF
-	-	TRBV28	TRBJ2-7	TGTGCCAGCTTTAAGGGAGGGGGCTACGAGCAGTACTTC	CASFKGGGYEQYF
-	TRBD1	TRBV4-3	TRBJ2-3	TGCGCCAGCAGCCGGGGACAGGCAGGAGATACGCAGTATTTT	CASSRGQAGDTQYF
-	-	TRBV4-1	TRBJ2-3	TGCGCCAGCAGCCAGCAAATCCGCTTTAGCACAGATACGCAGTATTTT	CASSQQIRFSTDTQYF
-	TRBD2	TRBV7-6	TRBJ2-5	TGTGCCAGCAGCCCGCGGACTAGTTTCCAAGAGACCCAGTACTTC	CASSPRTSFQETQYF
-	-	TRBV4-2	TRBJ2-1	TGTGCCAGCAGCCCCACTCCTAGCTTCAGCTCCTACAATGAGCAGTTCTTC	CASSPTPSFSSYNEQFF
-	TRBD2	TRBV5-1	TRBJ2-2	TGCGCCAGCAGCTTACCGGTTTTAGCGGGAGGGCCCATCGAAGGCGGGGAGCTGTTTTTT	CASSLPVLAGGPIEGGELFF
-	-	TRBV28	TRBJ1-5	TGTGCCAGCAGGGTCGGGGGACCTTCCAATCAGCCCCAGCATTTT	CASRVGGPSNQPQHF
-	-	TRBV4-3	TRBJ2-4	TGCGCCAGCAGCCGATCCGATAGCCGGGAAAACATTCAGTACTTC	CASSRSDSRENIQYF
-	TRBD2	TRBV2	TRBJ2-5	TGTGCCAGCAGTGAAGTCTTTAGCGGGAGTCCCGAACAAGAGACCCAGTACTTC	CASSEVFSGSPEQETQYF
-	-	TRBV5-5	TRBJ2-5	TGTGCCAGCAGCTTAGCGCAGAGACAAGAGACCCAGTACTTC	CASSLAQRQETQYF
-	-	TRBV6-5	TRBJ2-1	TGTGCCAGCAGTTACTCGGGGCCGCCGTACAATGAGCAGTTCTTC	CASSYSGPPYNEQFF
-	-	TRBV5-5	TRBJ2-3	TGTGCCAGCAGCTTGATTTTTTCCACAGATACGCAGTATTTT	CASSLIFSTDTQYF
-	-	TRBV5-1	TRBJ1-2	TGCGCCAGCAGGCTCTCAATGACTCTCCGGGGACAAAATAACTATGGCTACACCTTC	CASRLSMTLRGQNNYGYTF
-	TRBD2	TRBV9	TRBJ2-7	TGTGCCAGCAGCGTAGAGCCAGCGGGATCGTACGAGCAGTACTTC	CASSVEPAGSYEQYF
-	-	TRBV5-4	TRBJ2-1	TGTGCCAGCAGCTTGGCCGTTGTAGCATCCGGGGTGGATGAGCAGTTCTTC	CASSLAVVASGVDEQFF
-	-	TRBV7-2	TRBJ2-1	TGTGCCAGCAGCCAAGTCCGGGTCCGCAATGAGCAGTTCTTC	CASSQVRVRNEQFF
once	-	TRBV25-1	TRBJ1-2	TGTGCCAGCAGTGTTGCTAACTATGGCTACACCTTC	CASSVANYGYTF
-	-	TRBV7-9	TRBJ2-1	TGTGCCAGCAGCTTAGTCAATACCTACAATGAGCAGTTCTTC	CASSLVNTYNEQFF
once	TRBD2	TRBV29-1	TRBJ2-1	TGCAGCGTTGTAATAGCGGGGACCTACAATGAGCAGTTCTTC	CSVVIAGTYNEQFF
-	-	TRBV5-5	TRBJ2-3	TGTGCCAGCATCTACAATACGTTCGCACCTGCGACGCAGTATTTT	CASIYNTFAPATQYF
-	TRBD2	TRBV5-1	TRBJ2-1	TGCGCCAGCAGCTTGGTGCCTAGCGGTAGCTCCTACAATGAGCAGTTCTTC	CASSLVPSGSSYNEQFF
-	TRBD1	TRBV5-4	TRBJ1-2	TGTGCCAGCATCCGTCGGGACAGGGAAGGCGGCTACACCTTC	CASIRRDREGGYTF
once	-	TRBV7-3	TRBJ2-1	TGTGCCAGCAGCTTAACGTCGAGCTCCTACAATGAGCAGTTCTTC	CASSLTSSSYNEQFF
-	-	TRBV6-4	TRBJ1-1	TGTGCCAGCAGTCCGGGGGAAGGATCCATGAACACTGAAGCTTTCTTT	CASSPGEGSMNTEAFF
-	-	TRBV2	TRBJ2-7	TGTGCCAGCAGTACTAGGGGGGGCCACGAGCAGTACTTC	CASSTRGGHEQYF
-	TRBD2	TRBV28	TRBJ2-3	TGTGCCAGCAGTTCCCCCCCAGCGGGGGACCTAGGTACGCAGTATTTT	CASSSPPAGDLGTQYF
-	TRBD2	TRBV6-1	TRBJ2-5	TGTGCCAGCGGTCGTCCTAGCGGCTCCCAAGAGACCCAGTACTTC	CASGRPSGSQETQYF
once	-	TRBV6-5	TRBJ2-1	TGTGCCAGCAGTTACTCGAGGGGTCCCACCTACAATGAGCAGTTCTTC	CASSYSRGPTYNEQFF
-	-	TRBV28	TRBJ2-5	TGTGCAGCAGTAGCCCAAAGGGCGGAGACCCAGTACTTC	CAAVAQRAETQYF
once	TRBD1	TRBV28	TRBJ1-5	TGTGCCAGCAGTTCTTCACGCGGGACAGGGGATTATCAGCCCCAGCATTTT	CASSSSRGTGDYQPQHF
-	-	TRBV6-6	TRBJ2-5	TGTGCCAGCAGTTACCCCTCGGCGGTACAAGAGACCCAGTACTTC	CASSYPSAVQETQYF
once	-	TRBV2	TRBJ1-5	TGTGCCAGCAGGGCGTTTGGTGCCTCAAATCAGCCCCAGCATTTT	CASRAFGASNQPQHF
-	TRBD2	TRBV28	TRBJ2-1	TGTGCCAGCAGCCTTAGCGGGAGGTTACATGAGCAGTTCTTC	CASSLSGRLHEQFF
-	-	TRBV5-1	TRBJ2-7	TGCGCCAGCAGCTTGGCTCGACCAAGCTACGAGCAGTACTTC	CASSLARPSYEQYF
-	TRBD1	TRBV29-1	TRBJ2-1	TGCAGCGTTACAGGACAGGCGGCCTACAATGAGCAGTTCTTC	CSVTGQAAYNEQFF
once	-	TRBV4-2	TRBJ2-1	TGTGCCAGCAGCCAAGATCCTCTCTACAATGAGCAGTTCTTC	CASSQDPLYNEQFF
-	-	TRBV5-4	TRBJ2-2	TGTGCCAGCAGCTTAAGAACTCGTGGTCTCACCGGGGAGCTGTTTTTT	CASSLRTRGLTGELFF